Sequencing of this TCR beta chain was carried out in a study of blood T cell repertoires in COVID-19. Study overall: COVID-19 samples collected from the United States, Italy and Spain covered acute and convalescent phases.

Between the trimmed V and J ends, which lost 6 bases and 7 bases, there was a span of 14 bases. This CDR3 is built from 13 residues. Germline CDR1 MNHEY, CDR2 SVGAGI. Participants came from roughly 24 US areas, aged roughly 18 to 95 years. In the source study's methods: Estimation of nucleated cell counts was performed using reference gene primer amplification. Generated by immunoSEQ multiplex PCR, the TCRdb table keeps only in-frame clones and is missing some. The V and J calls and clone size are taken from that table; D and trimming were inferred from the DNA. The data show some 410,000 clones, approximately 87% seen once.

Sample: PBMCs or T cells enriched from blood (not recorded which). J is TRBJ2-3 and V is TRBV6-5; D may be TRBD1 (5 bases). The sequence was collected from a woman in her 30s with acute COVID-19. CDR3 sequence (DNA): TGTGCCAGCAGCCCCAGGGTACCATATACGCAGTATTTT. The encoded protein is CASSPRVPYTQYF.